The source of this TCR beta chain is a study of T cells in Graves' hyperthyroidism and ophthalmopathy. The study, taken as a whole, reports: Most clonotypes that expanded in the thyroid above 0.001 also showed up in blood.

What was amplified from RNA transcripts were TCR beta CDR3 regions. The TCR CDR3 was amplified in a first-round RT-PCR using the HTBI primer set. One entry per CDR3 protein results from TCRdb running MiXCR on the multiplex PCR reads. The table includes a few hundred thousand distinct CDR3 sequences, around a sixth detected once. The CDR3 runs to 14 residues. V shed 3 bases and J shed 2 bases, with 8 bases lying between them. Per germline, CDR1 ENHRY and CDR2 SYGVKD. To note about this clonotype: Its target is not known.

The chain couples TRBV10-3 to TRBJ1-5; weak D call: TRBD1 (6 bases). This receptor was identified in a man aged 18 to 35 with Graves' ophthalmopathy. Sequenced input: blood. The CDR3 sequence is CAISERQGNQPQHF. CDR3 DNA sequence: TGTGCCATCAGTGAACGACAGGGCAATCAGCCCCAGCATTTT.